This T cell receptor beta chain was obtained from a study of vaccination effects on CD4 cells after COVID-19. Background on the study: Each culture well received about 1.8 million PBMC. These cells were then cultured in IMDM with roughly 9 IU/ml IL-2 and 10 ug/ml peptides.

When nine to ten days of culture had elapsed, CD4+ T cells were isolated. Absence of prior SARS-CoV-2 infection characterized the vaccine recipients, who showed negative nucleocapsid antibodies. TCRdb's copy holds only in-frame clones and misses some; the assay was immunoSEQ multiplex PCR. The sample includes approximately 58,000 clones, roughly 80% of them seen just once. A note on this clone: What it binds is not known.

The specimen was CD4+ T cells from PBMCs cultured without peptide, collected before COVID-19 vaccination. The receptor was isolated from a human donor who received a COVID-19 vaccine.

The CDR3 DNA reads as TGTGCCAGTAGTATAGATCTGAGGGGCACTGAAGCTTTCTTT. It is translated as CASSIDLRGTEAFF. This chain links TRBV19 with TRBJ1-1; weak D call: TRBD1 (5 bases). In germline, CDR1 is LNHDA, CDR2 SQIVND (reference sequence). This CDR3 spans 14 amino acids. The ends were cut back, 0 bases at V and 4 bases at J, with 9 bases in the middle.